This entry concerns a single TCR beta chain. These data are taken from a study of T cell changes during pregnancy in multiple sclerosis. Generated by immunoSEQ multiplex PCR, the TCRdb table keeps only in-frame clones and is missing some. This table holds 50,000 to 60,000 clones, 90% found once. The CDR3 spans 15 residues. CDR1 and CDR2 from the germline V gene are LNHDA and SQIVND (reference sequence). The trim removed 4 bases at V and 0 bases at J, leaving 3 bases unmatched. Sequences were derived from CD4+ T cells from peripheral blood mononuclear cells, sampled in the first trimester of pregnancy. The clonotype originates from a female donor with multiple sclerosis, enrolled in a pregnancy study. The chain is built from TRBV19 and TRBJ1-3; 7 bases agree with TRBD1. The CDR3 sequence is CASSTGQSSGNTIYF. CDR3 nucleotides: TGTGCCAGTAGTACGGGACAGAGCTCTGGAAACACCATATATTTT.